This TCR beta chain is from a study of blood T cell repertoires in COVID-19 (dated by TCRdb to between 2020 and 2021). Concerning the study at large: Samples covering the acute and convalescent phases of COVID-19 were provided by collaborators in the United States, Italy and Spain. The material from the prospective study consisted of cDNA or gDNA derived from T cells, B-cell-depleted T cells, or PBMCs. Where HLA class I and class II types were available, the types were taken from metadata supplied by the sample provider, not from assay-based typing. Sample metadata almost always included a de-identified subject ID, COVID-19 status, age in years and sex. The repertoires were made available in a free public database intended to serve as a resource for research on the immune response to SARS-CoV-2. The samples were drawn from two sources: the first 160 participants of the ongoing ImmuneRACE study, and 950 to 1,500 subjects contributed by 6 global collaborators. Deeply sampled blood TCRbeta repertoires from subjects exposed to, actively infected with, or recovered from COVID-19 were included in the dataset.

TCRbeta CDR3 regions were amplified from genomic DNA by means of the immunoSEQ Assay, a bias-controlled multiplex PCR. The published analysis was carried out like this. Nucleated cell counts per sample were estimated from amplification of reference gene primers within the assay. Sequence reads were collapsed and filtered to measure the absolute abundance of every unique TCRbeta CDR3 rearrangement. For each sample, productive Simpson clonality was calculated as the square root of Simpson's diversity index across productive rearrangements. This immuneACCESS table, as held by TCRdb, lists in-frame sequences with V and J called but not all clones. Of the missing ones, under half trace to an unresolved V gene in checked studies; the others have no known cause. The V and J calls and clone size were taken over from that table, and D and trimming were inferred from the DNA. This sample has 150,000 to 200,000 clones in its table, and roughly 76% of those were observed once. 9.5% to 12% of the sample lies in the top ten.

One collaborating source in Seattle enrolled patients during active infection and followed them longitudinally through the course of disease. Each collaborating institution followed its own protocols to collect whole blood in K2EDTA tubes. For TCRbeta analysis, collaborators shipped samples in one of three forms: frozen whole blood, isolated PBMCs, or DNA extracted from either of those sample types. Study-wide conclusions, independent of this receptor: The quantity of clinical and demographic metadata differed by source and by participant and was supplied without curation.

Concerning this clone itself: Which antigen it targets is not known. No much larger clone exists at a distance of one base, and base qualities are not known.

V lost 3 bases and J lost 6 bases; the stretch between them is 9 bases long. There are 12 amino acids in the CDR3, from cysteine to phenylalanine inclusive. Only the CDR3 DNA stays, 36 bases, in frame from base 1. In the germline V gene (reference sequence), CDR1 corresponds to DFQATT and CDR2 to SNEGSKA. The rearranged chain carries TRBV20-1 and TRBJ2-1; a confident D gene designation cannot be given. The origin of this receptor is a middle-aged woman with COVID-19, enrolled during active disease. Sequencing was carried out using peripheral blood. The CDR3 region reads CSASSSRNEQFF. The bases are TGCAGTGCTAGTAGCTCTCGCAATGAGCAGTTCTTC.